Described below is a single T cell receptor (beta chain) sequence and its context. Per germline, CDR1 SGDLS and CDR2 YYNGEE. The CDR3 consists of 16 residues. Trimming removed 3 bases from V and 0 bases from J, with 14 bases in between. Assay: immunoSEQ multiplex PCR; the TCRdb copy retains only in-frame clones and omits some. The sample shows roughly 45,000 clones, 91% of them seen only once. This sample is part of a study of T cell changes during pregnancy in multiple sclerosis. The chain couples TRBV9 to TRBJ2-3, with D possibly being TRBD1 (6 bases). The clonotype was recovered from a female donor with multiple sclerosis, enrolled in a pregnancy study. The sample here was CD8+ T cells from peripheral blood mononuclear cells, taken after pregnancy. CDR3 DNA sequence: TGTGCCAGCAGCGGCCCAACAGGGTCTAGCACAGATACGCAGTATTTT. This gives the protein CASSGPTGSSTDTQYF.